This is a list of T cell receptor beta chains from one sample in a study of lymphopenia after photon versus proton radiotherapy. Repertoires were generated with immunoSEQ multiplex PCR, while TCRdb's copy carries only in-frame clones and drops some. The data contain approximately 21,000 clones, 85% of them seen just once; the ten biggest clones take up under 20%. This material consisted of peripheral blood, taken from a patient treated with photon-based radiotherapy. Receptors were obtained from a man aged 60 to 69 with pancreatic cancer. Both conserved end residues are part of each CDR3. D genes are given only for firm matches. The size field is filled for only some rows; it gives once, few, many or a size class.

d_gene: TRBD1
abundance: .
j_gene: TRBJ1-2
v_gene: TRBV7-2
CDR3nt: TGTGCCAGCAGCTTTGCCATCGGGACAGGTTTGGGTGGCTACACCTTC
CDR3aa: CASSFAIGTGLGGYTF

d_gene: .
abundance: .
j_gene: TRBJ2-7
v_gene: TRBV4-2
CDR3nt: TGTGCCAGCAGCCAAGGTCCCGGGCGCCTAAGGGTCAGCTCCTACGAGCAGTACTTC
CDR3aa: CASSQGPGRLRVSSYEQYF

d_gene: .
abundance: .
j_gene: TRBJ1-6
v_gene: TRBV18
CDR3nt: TGTGCCAGCTCAGAGCGGACGGCCAATTCACCCCTCCACTTT
CDR3aa: CASSERTANSPLHF

d_gene: .
abundance: .
j_gene: TRBJ1-5
v_gene: TRBV7-3
CDR3nt: TGTGCCAGCAGCTACAGGAGTTGCAATGGCAATCAGCCCCAGCATTTT
CDR3aa: CASSYRSCNGNQPQHF

d_gene: .
abundance: .
j_gene: TRBJ2-1
v_gene: TRBV2
CDR3nt: TGTGCCAGCGCGACAGAAAAATACAATGAGCAGTTCTTC
CDR3aa: CASATEKYNEQFF

d_gene: .
abundance: .
j_gene: TRBJ2-6
v_gene: TRBV2
CDR3nt: TGTGCCAGCAGTGAAGTTCCTGGGGCCAACGTCCTGACTTTC
CDR3aa: CASSEVPGANVLTF

d_gene: TRBD1
abundance: .
j_gene: TRBJ2-5
v_gene: TRBV12-5
CDR3nt: TGTGCTAGTGGACACGGGACAGGGGTCCCCGAAGAGACCCAGTACTTC
CDR3aa: CASGHGTGVPEETQYF

d_gene: TRBD2
abundance: .
j_gene: TRBJ2-7
v_gene: TRBV11-2
CDR3nt: TGTGCCAGCAGCTTAGTATCTTCCACAAGCGGGGTTTACTCCTACGAGCAGTACTTC
CDR3aa: CASSLVSSTSGVYSYEQYF

d_gene: .
abundance: .
j_gene: TRBJ2-3
v_gene: TRBV29-1
CDR3nt: TGCAGCGCTTTACAGAACCTTTTGACAGATACGCAGTATTTT
CDR3aa: CSALQNLLTDTQYF

d_gene: .
abundance: .
j_gene: TRBJ1-2
v_gene: TRBV19
CDR3nt: TGTGCCAGTAGTAATCAGGGGACTCATGGCTACACCTTC
CDR3aa: CASSNQGTHGYTF

d_gene: .
abundance: .
j_gene: TRBJ2-2
v_gene: TRBV29-1
CDR3nt: TGCAGCGTCCTTTGGGAGAACACCGGGGAGCTGTTTTTT
CDR3aa: CSVLWENTGELFF

d_gene: TRBD2
abundance: .
j_gene: TRBJ2-3
v_gene: TRBV19
CDR3nt: TGTGCCAGTAGTACAATACCTTGGCTAGCGGGGCAACCCACAGATACGCAGTATTTT
CDR3aa: CASSTIPWLAGQPTDTQYF

d_gene: TRBD1
abundance: .
j_gene: TRBJ2-3
v_gene: TRBV5-1
CDR3nt: TGCGCCAGCAGCACCCAACCGGGACAGGGGGCACCAATAGCAACAGATACGCAGTATTTT
CDR3aa: CASSTQPGQGAPIATDTQYF

d_gene: .
abundance: .
j_gene: TRBJ2-3
v_gene: TRBV9
CDR3nt: TGTGCCAGCAGCTTATCCTGGGGTCCAGATACGCAGTATTTT
CDR3aa: CASSLSWGPDTQYF

d_gene: TRBD1
abundance: .
j_gene: TRBJ2-1
v_gene: TRBV11-2
CDR3nt: TGTGCCAGCAGCTCCCAGGGGGAGATGCCATCCCATGAGCAGTTCTTC
CDR3aa: CASSSQGEMPSHEQFF

d_gene: TRBD1
abundance: few
j_gene: TRBJ2-7
v_gene: TRBV5-4
CDR3nt: TGTGCCAGCAGCGACGACAGGGATCGGCACGAGCAGTACTTC
CDR3aa: CASSDDRDRHEQYF

d_gene: .
abundance: .
j_gene: TRBJ2-7
v_gene: TRBV6-9
CDR3nt: TGTGCCAGCAACAATCCTCTCCGGCGGCTCTCCTACGAGCAGTACTTC
CDR3aa: CASNNPLRRLSYEQYF

d_gene: .
abundance: .
j_gene: TRBJ2-3
v_gene: TRBV11-1
CDR3nt: TGTGCCAGCAGCTTAGGGGGGGCACCGGCGGCGTGGGCTCATACGCAGTATTTT
CDR3aa: CASSLGGAPAAWAHTQYF

d_gene: TRBD1
abundance: .
j_gene: TRBJ2-1
v_gene: TRBV12-5
CDR3nt: TGTGCTAGTGTTCCGGGACAGGGTTACAATGAGCAGTTCTTC
CDR3aa: CASVPGQGYNEQFF

d_gene: TRBD2
abundance: .
j_gene: TRBJ2-7
v_gene: TRBV30
CDR3nt: TGTGCCTGGAGTCCGCGACTAGCGGAAGAGCAGTACTTC
CDR3aa: CAWSPRLAEEQYF

d_gene: .
abundance: .
j_gene: TRBJ1-5
v_gene: TRBV30
CDR3nt: TGTGCCTGGAGTGGGGGCGTCAATCAGCCCCAGCATTTT
CDR3aa: CAWSGGVNQPQHF

d_gene: .
abundance: .
j_gene: TRBJ1-1
v_gene: TRBV4-1
CDR3nt: TGCGCCAGCCGTTCAACAGGGAACACTGAAGCTTTCTTT
CDR3aa: CASRSTGNTEAFF

d_gene: .
abundance: .
j_gene: TRBJ1-5
v_gene: TRBV10-1
CDR3nt: TGCGCCAGCAGTCCGACGGAAGATCAGCCCCAGCATTTT
CDR3aa: CASSPTEDQPQHF

d_gene: .
abundance: .
j_gene: TRBJ1-1
v_gene: TRBV10-3
CDR3nt: TGTGCCATCAGTGTAAATTGGGACCAGACGGGGGCTTTCTTT
CDR3aa: CAISVNWDQTGAFF

d_gene: .
abundance: .
j_gene: TRBJ1-1
v_gene: TRBV2
CDR3nt: TGTGCCAGCAGTTCCCCATACAGGGATGAAGCTTTCTTT
CDR3aa: CASSSPYRDEAFF

d_gene: .
abundance: few
j_gene: TRBJ1-5
v_gene: TRBV6-5
CDR3nt: TGTGCCAGTCTACTTCGGCGGGTTGATCAGCCCCAGCATTTT
CDR3aa: CASLLRRVDQPQHF

d_gene: TRBD2
abundance: .
j_gene: TRBJ2-7
v_gene: TRBV30
CDR3nt: TGTGCCTGGAGTCCACCGGGGCTAGCGGGGGTCACCGAGCAGTACTTC
CDR3aa: CAWSPPGLAGVTEQYF

d_gene: TRBD1
abundance: few
j_gene: TRBJ2-7
v_gene: TRBV27
CDR3nt: TGTGCCAGTGGCTCTCCCGGGACAGGAAACGAGCAGTACTTC
CDR3aa: CASGSPGTGNEQYF

d_gene: .
abundance: .
j_gene: TRBJ2-5
v_gene: TRBV6-1
CDR3nt: TGTGCCAGCAGTGAAGTTCAGGGGGGCCAAGAGACCCAGTACTTC
CDR3aa: CASSEVQGGQETQYF

d_gene: TRBD1
abundance: .
j_gene: TRBJ1-1
v_gene: TRBV27
CDR3nt: TGTGCCAGCAGTTTAATCCGGGACAGGAACACTGAAGCTTTCTTT
CDR3aa: CASSLIRDRNTEAFF

d_gene: TRBD1
abundance: few
j_gene: TRBJ2-3
v_gene: TRBV18
CDR3nt: TGTGCCAGCTCACCACCCCGGACAGGGGGTTTAACAGATACGCAGTATTTT
CDR3aa: CASSPPRTGGLTDTQYF

d_gene: TRBD2
abundance: .
j_gene: TRBJ2-4
v_gene: TRBV13
CDR3nt: TGTGCCAGCAGCTTAGACGGGGGGGCCGGAAACATTCAGTACTTC
CDR3aa: CASSLDGGAGNIQYF

d_gene: .
abundance: once
j_gene: TRBJ1-1
v_gene: TRBV6-5
CDR3nt: TGTGCCAGCAGTTACCAAGGGAGCACTGAAGCTTTCTTT
CDR3aa: CASSYQGSTEAFF

d_gene: .
abundance: .
j_gene: TRBJ1-3
v_gene: TRBV5-4
CDR3nt: TGTGCCAGCAGCTTTCATGGAAACACCATATATTTT
CDR3aa: CASSFHGNTIYF

d_gene: .
abundance: .
j_gene: TRBJ2-1
v_gene: TRBV30
CDR3nt: TGTGCCTGGAGGGTGCAGGGGTGGGGTGAGCAGTTCTTC
CDR3aa: CAWRVQGWGEQFF

d_gene: .
abundance: .
j_gene: TRBJ1-2
v_gene: TRBV19
CDR3nt: TGTGCCACCCGACCATCCTTTATGGGCTATGGCTACACCTTC
CDR3aa: CATRPSFMGYGYTF

d_gene: TRBD1
abundance: .
j_gene: TRBJ1-6
v_gene: TRBV7-6
CDR3nt: TGTGCCAGCAGTCAATCGGACAGGGGGTTCTATAATTCACCCCTCCACTTT
CDR3aa: CASSQSDRGFYNSPLHF

d_gene: .
abundance: .
j_gene: TRBJ2-7
v_gene: TRBV9
CDR3nt: TGTGCCAGCAGCGTAGCAGCAACTAGCCCCTACGAGCAGTACTTC
CDR3aa: CASSVAATSPYEQYF

d_gene: TRBD1
abundance: .
j_gene: TRBJ2-7
v_gene: TRBV7-3
CDR3nt: TGTGCCAGCAGCCCGGGACAGGGCTACGAGCAGTACTTC
CDR3aa: CASSPGQGYEQYF

d_gene: .
abundance: .
j_gene: TRBJ2-1
v_gene: TRBV29-1
CDR3nt: TGCAGCGTTGGGACAGAATACAATGAGCAGTTCTTC
CDR3aa: CSVGTEYNEQFF

d_gene: .
abundance: .
j_gene: TRBJ2-3
v_gene: TRBV6-6
CDR3nt: TGTGCCAGCAGTTACTCTACGGCTGTGGGGACGCAGTATTTT
CDR3aa: CASSYSTAVGTQYF